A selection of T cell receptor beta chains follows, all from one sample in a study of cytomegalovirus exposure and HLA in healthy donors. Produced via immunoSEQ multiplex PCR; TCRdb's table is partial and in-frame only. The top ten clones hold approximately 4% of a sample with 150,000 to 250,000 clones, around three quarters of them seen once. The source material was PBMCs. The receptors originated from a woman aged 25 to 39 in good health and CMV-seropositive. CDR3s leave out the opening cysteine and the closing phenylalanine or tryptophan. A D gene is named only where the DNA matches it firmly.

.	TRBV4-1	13	ASSQVTLDTAYLD
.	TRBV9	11	ASSVATRGEQY
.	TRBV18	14	ASSRATAGAEKTQY
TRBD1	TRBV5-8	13	ASSGRQGANYGYT
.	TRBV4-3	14	ASSQDWQGSGYEQY
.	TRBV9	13	ASSAVQGNTGELF
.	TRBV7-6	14	ASSLQPVPGADTQY
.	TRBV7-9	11	ASSHQRGTEAF
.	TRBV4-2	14	ASSQALQGVNTEAF
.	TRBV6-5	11	ASSLQGSGELF
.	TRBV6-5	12	ASTGILSYNEQF
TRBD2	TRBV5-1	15	ASSFVGLAGAYNEQF
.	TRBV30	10	AWTRGGTEAF
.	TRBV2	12	ASNLDRSNQPQH
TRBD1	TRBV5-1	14	ASSHSPAQGAYEQY
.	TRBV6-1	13	ASNLRDSGFYEQY
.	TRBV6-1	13	ASRKIFMGGDGYT
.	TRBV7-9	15	ASSSRLEPKNTGELF
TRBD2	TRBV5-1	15	ASRANPGLASTDTQY
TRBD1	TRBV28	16	ASSPAGQGFRAKNIQY
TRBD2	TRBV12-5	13	ASGLEGEGTYEQY
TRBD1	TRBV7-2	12	ASSWDRGEYGYT
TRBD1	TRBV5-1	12	ASRQGSGNTEAF
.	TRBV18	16	ASSPVVGGSPNTGELF
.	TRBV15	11	ATTEANTDTQY
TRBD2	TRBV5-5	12	ASSFLSGRETQY
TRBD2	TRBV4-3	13	ASSQAQREWDTQY
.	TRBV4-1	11	ASSPPFGNTIY
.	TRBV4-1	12	ASSQPGRNTEAF